Listed below are T cell receptor beta chains from one sample, sequenced in a study of cytomegalovirus exposure and HLA in healthy donors. Here immunoSEQ multiplex PCR was the method, and the copy in TCRdb shows in-frame clones only, minus some. The repertoire has approximately 270,000 clones, about 80% of them found once; the top ten carry over 0.3%. The sample was PBMCs. The receptors stem from a girl aged 2-10 years in good health and CMV-seronegative. Each CDR3 is given with its conserved first and last residue. Each record gives: D gene, V gene, J gene, clone size, CDR3 protein, CDR3 DNA. A D gene is named only where the DNA matches it firmly. The size entry is marked missing in some rows and otherwise reads once, few, many or a size class.

>-|TRBV9|TRBJ2-5|-
CASSPQIERETQYF
TGTGCCAGCAGCCCTCAGATTGAACGAGAGACCCAGTACTTC
>-|TRBV12-5|TRBJ1-1|once
CASGLGGVTEAFF
TGTGCTAGTGGTTTGGGGGGGGTTACTGAAGCTTTCTTT
>TRBD2|TRBV28|TRBJ2-5|-
CATLRVREGGRETQYF
TGTGCCACCCTTCGTGTGAGGGAGGGCGGTAGAGAGACCCAGTACTTC
>-|TRBV29-1|TRBJ1-2|-
CSVATEDGHGYTF
TGCAGCGTTGCGACAGAAGATGGTCATGGCTACACCTTC
>-|TRBV7-6|TRBJ2-1|-
CASSLTVYNEQFF
TGTGCCAGCAGCCTAACCGTTTACAATGAGCAGTTCTTC
>-|TRBV6-4|TRBJ2-6|-
CASSDTSGANVLTF
TGTGCCAGCAGTGACACATCTGGGGCCAACGTCCTGACTTTC
>-|TRBV4-2|TRBJ2-1|once
CASSFEGSYEQFF
TGTGCCAGCAGCTTCGAGGGTAGCTATGAGCAGTTCTTC
>-|TRBV6-5|TRBJ2-7|-
CASRTGQSLRYEQYF
TGTGCCAGCAGAACCGGACAGTCTCTTCGCTACGAGCAGTACTTC
>TRBD2|TRBV30|TRBJ2-1|few
CAWQPTSGEQFF
TGTGCCTGGCAACCGACTAGCGGTGAGCAGTTCTTC
>-|TRBV9|TRBJ2-2|-
CASSGRGALNGELFF
TGTGCCAGCAGCGGGCGCGGGGCGCTTAACGGGGAGCTGTTTTTT
>-|TRBV13|TRBJ1-5|few
CASSFEQGYSNQPQHF
TGTGCCAGCAGCTTCGAACAGGGTTATAGCAATCAGCCCCAGCATTTT
>-|TRBV7-2|TRBJ1-6|-
CASSFSHSYNSPLHF
TGTGCCAGCAGCTTTAGTCACTCCTATAATTCACCCCTCCACTTT
>-|TRBV7-3|TRBJ2-7|-
CASSPQGGSYEQYF
TGTGCCAGCAGCCCCCAGGGTGGCTCCTACGAGCAGTACTTC
>-|TRBV5-4|TRBJ2-7|few
CASSSTDERYEQYF
TGTGCCAGCAGCTCGACAGACGAGAGGTACGAGCAGTACTTC
>-|TRBV6-1|TRBJ1-2|-
CASTPSGGSGYTF
TGTGCCAGCACCCCTTCGGGGGGCTCTGGCTACACCTTC
>TRBD1|TRBV5-5|TRBJ2-7|-
CASSLGTGGGEQYF
TGTGCCAGCAGCCTCGGGACAGGGGGAGGGGAGCAGTACTTC
>-|TRBV5-4|TRBJ2-1|-
CASSLRRPFSSYNEQFF
TGTGCCAGCAGCTTGCGCAGGCCGTTCAGCTCCTACAATGAGCAGTTCTTC
>TRBD1|TRBV2|TRBJ1-5|-
CASVGTDSNQPQHF
TGTGCCAGCGTCGGGACAGATAGCAATCAGCCCCAGCATTTT
>TRBD1|TRBV6-5|TRBJ2-7|-
CASSYSFATGTYEQYF
TGTGCCAGCAGTTACTCGTTCGCGACAGGGACCTACGAGCAGTACTTC
>-|TRBV28|TRBJ1-5|-
CASSMPTGHSNQPQHF
TGTGCCAGCAGTATGCCAACAGGGCATAGCAATCAGCCCCAGCATTTT